These 13 T cell receptor beta chains share one sample of origin, sequenced in a study of blood T cell repertoires in COVID-19 (dated by TCRdb to 2019 to 2021). Library prep was done by the immunoSEQ multiplex PCR assay. Here the immuneACCESS table is served through TCRdb, limited to in-frame sequences with V and J called. Missing clones are a known gap in these copies; in checked studies unresolved V genes cover under half, and the rest lacks a known reason. In this sample the table shows fewer than 250,000 clones, about four fifths of which occur a single time. Of the sample, roughly 3% falls within the top ten clones. Material: PBMCs or T cells enriched from blood (not recorded which). The origin of the receptors is a young woman who had recovered from COVID-19.

This chain uses TRBV15 with TRBJ2-7; 8 positions match TRBD2. Germline V gene sequence: CDR1 LNHNV, CDR2 YYDKDF (reference sequence). The CDR3 sequence is 14 residues long. Losses at the gene ends were 3 bases for V and 3 bases for J; bases not matched to a gene: 4. CDR3 sequence (DNA): TGTGCCACCAGCAGTCGGGGGGGTAGCTACGAGCAGTACTTC. Its protein product is CATSSRGGSYEQYF.

The chain recombines TRBV18 with TRBJ1-1; D ambiguous. Trimming pared 1 base from V and 1 base from J, leaving 10 bases between. Germline CDR1 reads KGHSH; CDR2 reads LQKENI. CDR3 length: 15 amino acids. In DNA, the CDR3 is TGTGCCAGCTCACCACTAGGACTGGCGAACACTGAAGCTTTCTTT. Its protein product is CASSPLGLANTEAFF.

The genes are TRBV21-1 and TRBJ1-5; TRBD1, as called in the table, went unchecked against the DNA. TRBV21-1 is designated a pseudogene. CDR3 size: 19 residues. CDR3: CASSKDRDRVVYSNQPQHF. For the CDR3, the DNA is TGTGCCAGCAGCAAAGACCGGGACAGGGTTGTGTATAGCAATCAGCCCCAGCATTTT.

J is TRBJ1-2 and V is TRBV6-6; 10 bases match TRBD1. The CDR3 runs 17 residues. Trimming took 5 bases from V and 3 from J; bases not matched to a gene: 12. Germline CDR1 MNHNY, CDR2 SVGAGI (reference sequence). This CDR3 is CASSPGTGVPPYYGYTF. Written as DNA, the CDR3 is TGTGCCAGCAGTCCTGGGACAGGGGTCCCCCCCTACTATGGCTACACCTTC.

In this sample, this clone turned up once. The rearrangement links TRBV6-5 to TRBJ1-2; D unresolved. V lost 4 bases, J lost 8 bases, and 8 bases lay in between. Germline values: CDR1 MNHEY, CDR2 SVGAGI. CDR3 length equals 11 residues. CDR3 sequence: CASSSGLGYTF. The CDR3 coding sequence is TGTGCCAGCAGTTCAGGACTCGGCTACACCTTC.

The J gene is TRBJ1-5, the V gene TRBV10-3; D remains ambiguous. CDR3 length: 15 amino acids. CDR1 and CDR2 (germline): ENHRY, SYGVKD. The germline V and J ends were trimmed by 0 bases and 0 bases, with 6 bases remaining between them. CDR3 amino acids: CAISESEISNQPQHF. For the CDR3, the DNA is TGTGCCATCAGTGAGTCAGAGATTAGCAATCAGCCCCAGCATTTT.

The V gene is TRBV5-6, the J gene TRBJ2-7, with 7 bases matching TRBD1. The germline V gene encodes CDR1 SGHDT and CDR2 YYEEEE. The CDR3 runs 15 residues. The V segment lost 4 bases and the J segment 1 base; nucleotides outside the gene matches: 8. The CDR3 DNA sequence: TGTGCCAGCAGCCCGGGACAGCTTAGATCCTACGAGCAGTACGTC. The encoded protein is CASSPGQLRSYEQYV.

The chain carries TRBV5-1 and TRBJ2-1; TRBD2 matches 11 bases. CDR1 and CDR2 from the germline V gene are SGHRS and YFSETQ. V lost 4 bases, J lost 4 bases, and 10 bases stayed unmatched. The CDR3 sequence is 17 residues long. Here the CDR3 reads CASSRQELAGAYNEQFF. As DNA, the CDR3 is TGCGCCAGCAGCCGGCAAGAACTAGCGGGGGCATACAATGAGCAGTTCTTC.

This clone was seen just once. The chain couples TRBV4-1 to TRBJ1-1; 7 bases are a match to TRBD1. J was trimmed by 6 bases and V by 0 bases; bases with no gene match: 10. Germline loops: CDR1 MGHRA, CDR2 YSYEKL. The CDR3 length is 16 residues. The CDR3 bases are TGCGCCAGCAGCCAAGAATCGACAGGGTGGCTTTCTGAAGCTTTCTTT. Protein product: CASSQESTGWLSEAFF.

In this sample, this clone turned up once. The chain joins TRBV27 to TRBJ1-5; D ambiguous. The CDR3 consists of 14 residues. CDR1 is MNHEY, CDR2 SMNVEV, per germline (reference sequence). Trimming removed 3 bases at V and 5 bases at J, with 11 bases between. In nucleotides, the CDR3 is TGTGCCAGCAGTTTCGCGGGGTTGGATCAGCCCCAGCATTTT. This gives the protein CASSFAGLDQPQHF.

V usage is TRBV7-9 and J usage is TRBJ2-3, with D possibly matching TRBD1 (5 bases). The CDR3 is 16 residues long. Between the trimmed V and J ends, which lost 5 bases and 0 bases, there was a span of 15 bases. The V gene's germline CDR1 is SEHNR and CDR2 FQNEAQ (reference sequence). Here the CDR3 DNA reads TGTGCCAGCAGCCCGCAGGGTAGAACTAGCACAGATACGCAGTATTTT. Translating gives CASSPQGRTSTDTQYF. The full variable domain, its missing parts supplied by reference TRBV7-9 and TRBJ2-3, is DTGVSQNPRHKITKRGQNVTFRCDPISEHNRLYWYRQTLGQGPEFLTYFQNEAQLEKSRLLSDRFSAERPKGSFSTLEIQRTEQGDSAMYLCASSPQGRTSTDTQYFGPGTRLTVL.

The CDR3 spells CASSQGGNYGYTF. CDR3 coding DNA: TGCGCCAGCAGCCAAGGAGGGAACTATGGCTACACCTTC. This chain links TRBV4-1 with TRBJ1-2; D is unclear. V shed 1 base and J shed 2 bases, with 5 bases lying between them. Germline V gene lookup returns CDR1 MGHRA and CDR2 YSYEKL. This CDR3 contains 13 residues.

The CDR3 protein is CAISRQRNSPLHF. DNA for the CDR3: TGTGCCATCAGTCGACAGAGAAATTCACCCCTCCACTTT. This chain connects TRBV10-3 to TRBJ1-6, with D possibly matching TRBD1 (5 bases). The CDR3 length is 13 residues. Trimming pared 5 bases from V and 7 bases from J, leaving 9 bases between. CDR1 and CDR2 (germline): ENHRY, SYGVKD.